This T cell receptor beta chain is drawn from a study of blood T cell repertoires in COVID-19. Overall study context: Acute and convalescent COVID-19 samples came from the United States, Italy and Spain. PBMCs, B-cell-depleted T cells, or T cells were the source of the cDNA or gDNA that made up the material.

CDR3 length equals 15 residues. CDR1 is ENHRY, CDR2 SYGVKD, per germline. The junction had 3 bases not matched to a gene; V was cut back by 2 bases and J by 6 bases. Original handling: Reference gene primer amplification gave estimated nucleated cell counts. Sequencing used immunoSEQ multiplex PCR; TCRdb keeps in-frame clones, though not all of them. V and J calls and clone size are given by that table; D and trimming were obtained from the DNA. The sample includes approximately 170,000 clones, 86% of them seen just once. V usage is TRBV10-3 and J usage is TRBJ2-1, with 11 positions matching TRBD2. Material for sequencing was peripheral blood. The clonotype was recovered from a man in his sixties or seventies with acute or convalescent COVID-19. CDR3 in DNA: TGTGCCATCAGTGAGGGGACTAGCGGATTCAATGAGCAGTTCTTC. Amino acid sequence: CAISEGTSGFNEQFF.